This T cell receptor (beta chain) was retrieved from a study of control samples from healthy donors and cancer patients (dated by TCRdb to between 2020 and 2021). As regards this clone: Its specific antigen is unknown. It has no much larger one-base neighbor in the sample; base qualities were not kept.

CDR1 and CDR2 are read off the germline V gene as SGHVT and SQSDAQ. V and J are trimmed by 1 base and 3 bases, and the gene matches miss 2 bases of the junction. The CDR3 has 15 amino acids, counting the end cysteine and phenylalanine. Only the CDR3 DNA is retained, 45 bases long and in frame from the first base. The library was built by means of the immunoSEQ multiplex PCR assay. Held by TCRdb, this immuneACCESS table contains in-frame sequences only and omits some clones. Under half of the omission traces to an unresolved V gene where checked; the cause of the rest is unknown. This sample comprises 150,000 or so clones, more than 85% of them detected only once. Clones ranked in the top ten supply 0.68% of the sample.

This clonotype originated in a woman in her twenties or thirties in good health. The rearranged chain carries TRBV7-4 and TRBJ1-4; 7 central nucleotides agree with TRBD1. The sequenced sample was blood. The CDR3 region reads CASSLVGGPNEKLFF. The DNA sequence reads TGTGCCAGCAGCTTAGTAGGGGGCCCTAATGAAAAACTGTTTTTT.